These 5 T cell receptor beta chains share one sample of origin, sequenced in a study of blood T cell repertoires in COVID-19 (dated by TCRdb to about 2020). Library construction relied on the immunoSEQ multiplex PCR assay. TCRdb stores this immuneACCESS table with in-frame sequences only. Part of the clones is absent; in the studies checked, under half of the shortfall reflects unresolved V genes, and no reason is known for the rest. Across this sample there are about 430,000 clones, with 80% to 90% seen only once. In total, the top ten clones hold approximately 1.2% of the sample. What was sequenced was PBMCs or T cells enriched from blood (not recorded which). These receptors originate from a man aged 30-40 years who had recovered from COVID-19.

The rearrangement links TRBV14 to TRBJ2-7; D remains unclear. From germline, CDR1 is SGHDN and CDR2 FVKESK. V lost 1 base and J lost 0, with 4 bases in between. The CDR3 has 13 residues. The CDR3 protein is CASSQVSSYEQYF. CDR3 DNA: TGTGCCAGCAGCCAAGTGAGCTCCTACGAGCAGTACTTC.

This clone was detected only once. The gene calls are TRBV28 and TRBJ2-3; the match to TRBD2 covers 13 bases. The germline gives CDR1 MDHEN, CDR2 SYDVKM. V lost 1 base and J lost 5; bases outside the gene matches: 3. CDR3 length: 16 residues. The CDR3 reads CASSLSGLAGRDTQYF. The DNA of the CDR3 is TGTGCCAGCAGTTTATCGGGACTAGCGGGAAGAGATACGCAGTATTTT.

The chain combines TRBV7-8 with TRBJ1-3; 7 bases line up with TRBD1. Germline CDR1 SGHVS, CDR2 FQNEAQ. V dropped 5 bases and J dropped 4; count of bases not matched to a gene: 8. This CDR3 has 15 residues. Here the CDR3 reads CASSISTGQGNTIYF. The CDR3 nucleotides read TGTGCCAGCAGCATATCAACGGGACAGGGAAACACCATATATTTT.

The gene calls are TRBV5-1 and TRBJ1-4; TRBD1 aligns across 7 bases. Germline V gene lookup returns CDR1 SGHRS and CDR2 YFSETQ. V shed 1 base and J 6 bases; nucleotides not matched to a gene: 3. CDR3 length: 14 amino acids. DNA for the CDR3: TGCGCCAGCAGCTTGACAGGGGAGGATGAAAAACTGTTTTTT. This translates into CASSLTGEDEKLFF.

This sequence joins TRBV28 and TRBJ1-5; D gene uncertain. Per the germline V gene, CDR1 is MDHEN and CDR2 is SYDVKM. The CDR3 totals 12 residues. V was clipped by 6 bases and J by 9 bases, with 12 bases between them. In DNA, the CDR3 is TGTGCCAGCAGCCTAACCTTTGGGCCCCAGCATTTT. Amino acids: CASSLTFGPQHF.